Listed below are T cell receptor beta chains from one sample, sequenced in a study of T-cell reconstitution after alpha-beta-depleted transplantation in children. MiXCR, run by TCRdb on the PCR reads, gives a single entry per CDR3 protein. The profile shows about 200,000 distinct CDR3 sequences, approximately 6% of them singletons. The material sequenced was PBMCs, taken before TCRalphabeta/CD19-depleted stem cell transplant. The receptor source for this set is a girl in the first two years of life with combined immunodeficiency, due to receive a stem cell transplant. The CDR3 runs from the conserved cysteine through the conserved F or W. D genes are given only for firm matches. Size is omitted from some rows. Given values are once, few, many or a class for expanded clones.

abundance	d_gene	j_gene	v_gene	len	CDR3aa	CDR3nt
NA	TRBD1	TRBJ2-7	TRBV3-1	14	CASSPPDRSYEQYF	TGTGCCAGCAGCCCTCCGGACAGGTCCTACGAGCAGTACTTC
NA	NA	TRBJ2-5	TRBV19	14	CASSISRGIETQYF	TGTGCCAGTAGTATTTCCAGAGGGATCGAGACCCAGTACTTC
few	TRBD1	TRBJ2-3	TRBV12-3/TRBV12-4	16	CASSPEQGTSTDTQYF	TGTGCCAGCAGTCCGGAACAGGGGACCAGCACAGATACGCAGTATTTT
NA	NA	TRBJ2-3	TRBV14	14	CASSHLGGTDTQYF	TGTGCCAGCAGCCACCTAGGGGGGACAGATACGCAGTATTTT
NA	NA	TRBJ2-7	TRBV13	12	CASSSDFSEQYF	TGTGCCAGCAGTTCCGACTTCTCCGAGCAGTACTTC
many	NA	TRBJ1-5	TRBV20-1	14	CSARGDPSNQPQHF	TGCAGTGCTAGGGGTGACCCTAGCAATCAGCCCCAGCATTTT
many	NA	TRBJ2-5	TRBV10-3	13	CAISDRYQETQYF	TGTGCCATCAGTGACAGGTACCAAGAGACCCAGTACTTC
many	NA	TRBJ2-3	TRBV29-1	13	CSVERGPTDTQYF	TGCAGCGTTGAGCGGGGGCCCACAGATACGCAGTATTTT
many	TRBD1	TRBJ1-1	TRBV29-1	16	CSVESRGHNVNTEAFF	TGCAGCGTTGAATCCAGGGGGCATAATGTGAACACTGAAGCTTTCTTT
many	NA	TRBJ2-1	TRBV7-6	16	CASSPLWGGTANEQFF	TGTGCCAGCAGCCCTTTATGGGGGGGCACTGCCAATGAGCAGTTCTTC
many	TRBD2	TRBJ2-7	TRBV6-5	14	CASSYAFWEGKQYF	TGTGCCAGCAGTTACGCGTTTTGGGAGGGCAAGCAGTACTTC
many	NA	TRBJ1-2	TRBV6-5	14	CASSYGGPNYGYTF	TGTGCCAGCAGTTACGGGGGGCCGAACTATGGCTACACCTTC
many	NA	TRBJ2-7	TRBV20-1	13	CSASPRGTYEQYF	TGCAGTGCGTCCCCTCGGGGGACCTACGAGCAGTACTTC
many	NA	TRBJ2-1	TRBV19	15	CASTLGWSSYNEQFF	TGTGCCAGTACCTTAGGCTGGAGCTCCTACAATGAGCAGTTCTTC
many	TRBD2	TRBJ2-3	TRBV20-1	19	CSARDPTSGIQSGTDTQYF	TGCAGTGCTAGAGATCCGACTAGCGGGATTCAGTCGGGCACAGATACGCAGTATTTT
many	TRBD2	TRBJ2-1	TRBV7-7	20	CASSPSLGVAGLSSYNEQFF	TGTGCTAGCAGCCCCTCCCTTGGGGTAGCGGGTTTGAGCTCCTACAATGAGCAGTTCTTC
many	NA	TRBJ1-2	TRBV12-3/TRBV12-4	12	CASRGGHYGYTF	TGTGCCAGCAGAGGGGGGCACTATGGCTACACCTTC
many	NA	TRBJ2-3	TRBV7-9	11	CASSPPDTQYF	TGTGCCAGCTCACCCCCAGATACGCAGTATTTT
many	NA	TRBJ2-1	TRBV7-3	13	CASSLSKGSEQFF	TGTGCCAGCAGCTTATCGAAAGGCAGTGAGCAGTTCTTC
many	NA	TRBJ1-2	TRBV4-1	14	CASSQDRSRDGYTF	TGCGCCAGCAGCCAAGATCGAAGCCGAGATGGCTACACCTTC
many	TRBD1	TRBJ2-7	TRBV28	17	CASSSQFLKQGIYEQYF	TGTGCCAGCAGTTCCCAGTTTTTGAAACAGGGGATATACGAGCAGTACTTC
few	NA	TRBJ2-1	TRBV4-3	14	CASSLSPLNNEQFF	TGCGCCAGCAGCCTTTCGCCGCTTAACAATGAGCAGTTCTTC
NA	TRBD1	TRBJ2-1	TRBV6-1	15	CASSRTGTVKNEQFF	TGTGCCAGCAGTCGGACAGGGACGGTCAAGAATGAGCAGTTCTTC
many	NA	TRBJ1-5	TRBV12-3/TRBV12-4	14	CASRPVGSNQPQHF	TGTGCCAGCAGACCAGTAGGAAGCAATCAGCCCCAGCATTTT
many	TRBD1	TRBJ2-5	TRBV7-9	14	CASSDGTGDETQYF	TGTGCCAGCAGCGACGGGACAGGGGATGAGACCCAGTACTTC
many	TRBD2	TRBJ2-5	TRBV2	14	CASSVPGLAKTQYF	TGTGCCAGCAGTGTACCGGGACTAGCAAAGACCCAGTACTTC
many	NA	TRBJ2-3	TRBV20-1	12	CSAPPDADTQYF	TGCAGTGCCCCCCCGGACGCAGATACGCAGTATTTT
many	NA	TRBJ2-7	TRBV28	14	CASSLASRTYEQYF	TGTGCCAGCAGTTTAGCCTCCCGGACCTACGAGCAGTACTTC
many	TRBD1	TRBJ1-2	TRBV28	13	CASWTGLNYGYTF	TGTGCCAGCTGGACAGGGCTGAACTATGGCTACACCTTC
many	TRBD2	TRBJ2-7	TRBV4-2	15	CASSPGTSGSYEQYF	TGTGCCAGCAGCCCTGGGACTAGCGGCTCCTACGAGCAGTACTTC
many	TRBD1	TRBJ2-2	TRBV12-3/TRBV12-4	13	CASCLQGAGELFF	TGTGCCAGCTGCCTACAGGGGGCCGGGGAGCTGTTTTTT
many	NA	TRBJ1-5	TRBV6-2/TRBV6-3	12	CASGTGSQPQHF	TGTGCCAGCGGTACAGGGAGTCAGCCCCAGCATTTT
many	NA	TRBJ1-1	TRBV5-6	15	CASSLPSTGPFEAFF	TGTGCCAGCAGCCTTCCATCGACCGGACCATTCGAAGCTTTCTTT
NA	NA	TRBJ2-3	TRBV28	13	CASSFGAIGTQYF	TGTGCCAGCAGTTTTGGGGCAATAGGCACGCAGTATTTT
many	NA	TRBJ1-6	TRBV4-1	15	CASSQVVGINSPLHF	TGCGCCAGCAGCCAAGTTGTGGGGATTAATTCACCCCTCCACTTT
many	NA	TRBJ2-1	TRBV4-3	16	CASSPYEEASYNEQFF	TGCGCCAGCAGCCCTTACGAAGAAGCCTCCTACAATGAGCAGTTCTTC
many	NA	TRBJ1-3	TRBV28	15	CASKGSGISGNTIYF	TGTGCCAGCAAGGGGAGCGGCATATCTGGAAACACCATATATTTT
many	NA	TRBJ2-7	TRBV21-1	16	CASSKSTGGDSYEQYF	TGTGCCAGCAGCAAAAGTACAGGGGGGGACTCCTACGAGCAGTACTTC
many	NA	TRBJ2-5	TRBV3-1	15	CASSQVEGLSFIQYF	TGTGCCAGCAGCCAAGTTGAGGGCCTTTCTTTTATCCAGTACTTC
many	NA	TRBJ2-3	TRBV3-1	18	CASSLLMVPTASMDTQYF	TGTGCCAGCAGCCTGCTCATGGTTCCTACCGCAAGCATGGATACGCAGTATTTT
NA	TRBD1	TRBJ2-1	TRBV5-5	15	CASSLTGSSYNEQFF	TGTGCCAGCAGCCTGACAGGGTCCTCCTACAATGAGCAGTTCTTC
many	NA	TRBJ1-2	TRBV7-6	13	CASSLSGGNGYTF	TGTGCCAGCAGCTTATCGGGGGGCAATGGCTACACCTTC
many	NA	TRBJ2-2	TRBV12-3/TRBV12-4	14	CASSFGGTAGELFF	TGTGCCAGCAGTTTCGGCGGGACCGCCGGGGAGCTGTTTTTT
many	NA	TRBJ2-3	TRBV20-1	15	CSALRDSFTLDTQYF	TGCAGTGCTCTCCGGGACTCCTTCACCCTAGATACGCAGTATTTT
many	TRBD1	TRBJ1-5	TRBV15	16	CATSRLGDREYQPQHF	TGTGCCACCAGCAGACTAGGGGACAGGGAATATCAGCCCCAGCATTTT
few	TRBD2	TRBJ2-1	TRBV14	15	CASSQEGLAHNEQFF	TGTGCCAGCAGCCAAGAGGGACTAGCGCATAATGAGCAGTTCTTC
many	NA	TRBJ1-4	TRBV12-3/TRBV12-4	15	CASSPRGGEGEKLFF	TGTGCCAGCAGTCCCCGTGGGGGGGAAGGTGAAAAACTGTTTTTT
many	TRBD2	TRBJ2-2	TRBV12-3/TRBV12-4	14	CAGGMSGSNGELFF	TGTGCCGGGGGTATGAGCGGGAGCAACGGGGAGCTGTTTTTT
many	NA	TRBJ2-1	TRBV9	16	CASSPLRDSLLNEQFF	TGTGCCAGCAGCCCTCTCCGGGACTCCCTGCTCAATGAGCAGTTCTTC
NA	NA	TRBJ1-2	TRBV12-3/TRBV12-4	12	CASSSNRIGYTF	TGTGCCAGCAGTTCCAACCGAATAGGGTACACCTTC
many	NA	TRBJ1-2	TRBV7-9	14	CASSLEAAPYGYTF	TGTGCCAGCAGCTTAGAAGCAGCGCCGTATGGCTACACCTTC
many	NA	TRBJ2-1	TRBV21-1	16	CASSTKTGLSYNEQFF	TGTGCCAGCAGCACTAAAACAGGGCTCTCCTACAATGAGCAGTTCTTC
NA	TRBD2	TRBJ2-1	TRBV4-1	14	CASSPGTSHNEQFF	TGCGCCAGCAGTCCCGGGACTAGCCACAATGAGCAGTTCTTC
many	NA	TRBJ2-7	TRBV4-3	14	CASSQVVSDYEQYF	TGCGCCAGCAGCCAAGTAGTTTCCGACTACGAGCAGTACTTC
NA	TRBD2	TRBJ2-7	TRBV20-1	18	CSAWGQASGRAQSYEQYF	TGCAGTGCTTGGGGCCAGGCTAGCGGGAGGGCCCAATCCTACGAGCAGTACTTC